Sequencing of this TCR beta chain was carried out in a study of blood T cell repertoires in COVID-19. Study-level background: There were acute and convalescent COVID-19 samples, and they came from the United States, Italy and Spain. T cells, B-cell-depleted T cells, or PBMCs supplied cDNA or gDNA.

CDR3 size: 16 residues. Germline CDR1 reads MNHEY; CDR2 reads SVGAGI. V was clipped by 0 bases and J by 2 bases, with 13 bases between them. This clone was detected only a few times. Original analysis: It was from reference gene primer amplification that nucleated cell counts were estimated. Some clones are missing from TCRdb's copy, which holds only in-frame ones; the method was immunoSEQ multiplex PCR. Clone size and the V and J calls come from that table; the DNA yielded D and trimming. Among some 270,000 clones, 84% were seen once, and the ten largest hold less than 2%. The clonotype originates from a woman in her forties who had recovered from COVID-19. This rearrangement joins TRBV6-5 to TRBJ1-1; D remains unclear. The sample taken for sequencing was peripheral blood. The CDR3 DNA is TGTGCCAGCAGTTACTCGATGTTGGGGAGTAACACTGAAGCTTTCTTT. This gives the protein CASSYSMLGSNTEAFF.